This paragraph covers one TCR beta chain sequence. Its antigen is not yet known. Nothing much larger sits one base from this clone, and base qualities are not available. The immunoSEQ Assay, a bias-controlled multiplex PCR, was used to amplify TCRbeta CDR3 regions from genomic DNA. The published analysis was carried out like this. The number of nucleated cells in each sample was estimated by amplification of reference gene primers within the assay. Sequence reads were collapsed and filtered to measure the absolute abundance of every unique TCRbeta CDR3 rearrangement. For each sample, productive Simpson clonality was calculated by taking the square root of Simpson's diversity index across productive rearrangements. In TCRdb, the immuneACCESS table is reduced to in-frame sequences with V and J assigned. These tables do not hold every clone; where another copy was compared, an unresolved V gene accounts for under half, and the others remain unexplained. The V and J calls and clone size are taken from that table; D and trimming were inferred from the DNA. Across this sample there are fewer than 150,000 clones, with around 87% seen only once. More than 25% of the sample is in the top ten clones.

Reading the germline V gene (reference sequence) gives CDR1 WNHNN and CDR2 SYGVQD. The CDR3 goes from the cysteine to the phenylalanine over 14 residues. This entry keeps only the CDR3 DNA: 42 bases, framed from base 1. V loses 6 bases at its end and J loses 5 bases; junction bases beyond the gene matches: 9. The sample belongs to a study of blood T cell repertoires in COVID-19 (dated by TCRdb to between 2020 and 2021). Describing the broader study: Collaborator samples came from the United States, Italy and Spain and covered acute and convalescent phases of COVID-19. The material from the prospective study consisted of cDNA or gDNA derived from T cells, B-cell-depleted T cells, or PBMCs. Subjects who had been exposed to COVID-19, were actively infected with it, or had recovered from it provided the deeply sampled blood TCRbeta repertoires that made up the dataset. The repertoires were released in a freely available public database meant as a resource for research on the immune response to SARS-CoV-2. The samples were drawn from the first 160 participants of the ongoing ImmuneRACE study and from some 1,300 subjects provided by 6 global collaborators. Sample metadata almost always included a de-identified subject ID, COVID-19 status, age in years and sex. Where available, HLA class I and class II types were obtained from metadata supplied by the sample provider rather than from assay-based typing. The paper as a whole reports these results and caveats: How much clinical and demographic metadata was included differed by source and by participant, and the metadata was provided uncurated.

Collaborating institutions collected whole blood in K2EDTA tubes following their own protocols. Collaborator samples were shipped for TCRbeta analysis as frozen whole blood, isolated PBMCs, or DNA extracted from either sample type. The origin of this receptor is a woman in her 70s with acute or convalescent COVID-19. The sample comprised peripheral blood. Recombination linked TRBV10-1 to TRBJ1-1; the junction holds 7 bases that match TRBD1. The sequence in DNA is TGCGCCAGCAGCCGAGACAGGGCTGGGACTGAAGCTTTCTTT. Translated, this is CASSRDRAGTEAFF.